The 27 T cell receptor beta chains in this list originate from one sample, sequenced in a study of shared clonotypes between healthy human individuals. Using immunoSEQ multiplex PCR, the repertoire was profiled, and TCRdb retains in-frame clones only, with some absent. The table lists more than 400,000 clones, about 95% of them singletons. The source material was naive CD4+ T cells sorted from blood. Subset described: CD45RA+ positively selected. The receptors stem from a young woman in good health.

The rearrangement uses TRBV5-1 and TRBJ1-1; TRBD1 might be the D (6 bases). Germline loops: CDR1 SGHRS, CDR2 YFSETQ. Between the trimmed V and J ends, which lost 2 bases and 1 base, there was a span of 18 bases. The CDR3 extends over 17 amino acids. The CDR3 DNA is TGCGCCAGCAGCTTTTCCCTACTGGGACATACGAACACTGAAGCTTTCTTT. Protein product: CASSFSLLGHTNTEAFF. Full variable domain (remainder filled in from reference TRBV5-1 and TRBJ1-1): KAGVTQTPRYLIKTRGQQVTLSCSPISGHRSVSWYQQTPGQGLQFLFEYFSETQRNKGNFPGRFSGRQFSNSRSEMNVSTLELGDSALYLCASSFSLLGHTNTEAFFGQGTRLTVV.

The chain couples TRBV4-1 to TRBJ2-7; 9 nucleotides align to TRBD1. Germline V gene sequence: CDR1 MGHRA, CDR2 YSYEKL. The V and J ends lost 0 bases and 11 bases, in that order; junction bases with no gene match: 8. The CDR3 is made up of 14 amino acids. Here the CDR3 DNA reads TGCGCCAGCAGCCAAGAGATCCCTGGACAGGGGAAGTACTTC. Protein sequence: CASSQEIPGQGKYF.

The gene calls are TRBV4-1 and TRBJ2-3, with 9 nucleotides matching TRBD1. The germline gives CDR1 MGHRA, CDR2 YSYEKL. This CDR3 has 17 residues. Trimming took 0 bases from V and 8 from J; bases not matched to a gene: 12. The CDR3 region has the DNA TGCGCCAGCAGCCAAGATCTGGGACAGGGAGCTGTCGGTACGCAGTATTTT. Translation: CASSQDLGQGAVGTQYF.

This clone was recorded only once. The V gene is TRBV28, the J gene TRBJ2-5; TRBD1 matches 7 bases. V trimming: 5 bases; J trimming: 5 bases; junction bases outside the gene matches: 8. The CDR3 loop spans 14 amino acids. Germline V gene data show CDR1 as MDHEN and CDR2 as SYDVKM. CDR3 protein: CASSPPTGQETQYF. The CDR3 nucleotides are TGTGCCAGCAGTCCCCCGACAGGGCAGGAGACCCAGTACTTC.

Written as DNA, the CDR3 is TGTGCCAGCAGCTTTCAGCAGGGAGGAAACACCATATATTTT. Amino acid sequence: CASSFQQGGNTIYF. The chain carries TRBV5-4 and TRBJ1-3, with TRBD1 as a possible D gene (5 bases). CDR1 is SGHNT, CDR2 YYREEE, per germline (reference sequence). This CDR3 spans 14 amino acids. V lost 2 bases and J lost 4, with 10 bases in between.

The CDR3 DNA is TGTGCCATCAGTGAGTCGAAGGGGGGGGCGAATCAGCCCCAGCATTTT. Translation gives CAISESKGGANQPQHF. This sequence joins TRBV10-3 and TRBJ1-5; tentative D call: TRBD1 (6 bases). The CDR3 consists of 16 residues. Looked up from germline, CDR1 is ENHRY and CDR2 is SYGVKD. V lost 0 bases and J lost 4, with 13 bases in between.

The chain couples TRBV9 to TRBJ1-1, with 7 nucleotides matching TRBD1. Germline assignment: CDR1 SGDLS and CDR2 YYNGEE. The CDR3 runs to 14 residues. The V segment lost 3 bases and the J segment 4 bases; nucleotides outside the gene matches: 6. The chain's CDR3 is CASSAQGLGTEAFF. The CDR3 coding sequence is TGTGCCAGCAGCGCACAGGGGCTCGGCACTGAAGCTTTCTTT.

A single count supports this clone. V and J are TRBV18 and TRBJ2-1; no clear D. Trimming removed 3 bases from V and 5 bases from J, with 14 bases in between. The V gene's germline CDR1 is KGHSH and CDR2 LQKENI. There are 15 residues in the CDR3. CDR3 nucleotide sequence: TGTGCCAGCTCACCGGGAACGGACGCTCACAATGAGCAGTTCTTC. Amino acid sequence: CASSPGTDAHNEQFF.

V and J are TRBV19 and TRBJ2-5; 7 bases match TRBD2. Gene TRBJ2-7 matches the end of the DNA better, so the J call may be wrong. The CDR3 spans 14 residues. Germline loops: CDR1 LNHDA, CDR2 SQIVND (reference sequence). The CDR3 sequence: CASSRAGSAYEQYF. As DNA, the CDR3 is TGTGCCAGTAGTAGAGCGGGGAGCGCCTACGAGCAGTACTTC.

V is TRBV11-2 and J is TRBJ2-3, with 8 bases lining up with TRBD2. This CDR3 spans 16 amino acids. The V gene end was trimmed by 5 bases and the J gene end by 0 bases; junction bases not matched to a gene: 7. CDR1 and CDR2 from the germline V gene are SGHAT and FQNNGV. CDR3 sequence (DNA): TGTGCCAGCAGCCGCCCTAGCGGGTGGAGCACAGATACGCAGTATTTT. This codes for CASSRPSGWSTDTQYF.

This clone showed up just once. V usage is TRBV6-6 and J usage is TRBJ2-1, with 9 bases aligning to TRBD2. The CDR3 has 16 residues. With 2 bases clipped from V and 3 bases from J, the junction kept 5 bases outside the gene matches. Per the germline V gene, CDR1 is MNHNY and CDR2 is SVGAGI (reference sequence). The CDR3 nucleotides are TGTGCCAGCAGTTACGGCGCGGGAGGGAACTACAATGAGCAGTTCTTC. Translation gives CASSYGAGGNYNEQFF.

This chain joins TRBV11-2 and TRBJ1-1; 10 bases are shared with TRBD1. CDR3 length: 14 amino acids. The J segment lost 10 bases and the V segment lost 3 bases, leaving 8 bases of the junction unmatched. Per germline, CDR1 SGHAT and CDR2 FQNNGV. Written as DNA, the CDR3 is TGTGCCAGCAGCTTGGAGACAGGGGGCTGGCGAGCTTTCTTT. Translating it yields CASSLETGGWRAFF.

V gene TRBV7-9 combines with J gene TRBJ2-5, with D tentatively TRBD2 (5 bases). V gave up 5 bases and J gave up 7 bases, with 17 bases separating them. This CDR3 is 14 amino acids long. Per germline, CDR1 SEHNR and CDR2 FQNEAQ (reference sequence). This chain's CDR3 is CASSELGVRGTQYF. The CDR3 DNA reads as TGTGCCAGCAGCGAATTGGGAGTTCGGGGGACCCAGTACTTC.

V and J are TRBV5-4 and TRBJ2-1; D unresolved. The CDR3 is made up of 14 amino acids. The V and J ends lost 4 bases and 3 bases respectively, with 11 bases between them. Germline CDR1 SGHNT, CDR2 YYREEE (reference sequence). The CDR3 sequence: CASSRVGVYNEQFF. In nucleotides, the CDR3 is TGTGCCAGCAGCCGTGTCGGTGTCTACAATGAGCAGTTCTTC. Full variable domain (missing parts from reference TRBV5-4 and TRBJ2-1): ETGVTQSPTHLIKTRGQQVTLRCSSQSGHNTVSWYQQALGQGPQFIFQYYREEENGRGNFPPRFSGLQFPNYSSELNVNALELDDSALYLCASSRVGVYNEQFFGPGTRLTVL.

This chain connects TRBV10-2 to TRBJ1-3; D remains unclear. The CDR3 covers 15 residues. The germline V gene has CDR1 WSHSY and CDR2 SAAADI. V lost 7 bases, J lost 0 bases, and 13 bases lay in between. The CDR3 nucleotides read TGCGCCAGCATTCGAGGGCCTTCCTCTGGAAACACCATATATTTT. It specifies CASIRGPSSGNTIYF.

The chain links TRBV19 to TRBJ1-1; D is possibly TRBD1 (6 bases). The CDR3 has 14 residues. The germline V gene has CDR1 LNHDA and CDR2 SQIVND (reference sequence). V lost 5 bases to trimming and J lost 1 base, with 11 bases between them. The CDR3: CASSPGGPNTEAFF. CDR3 DNA: TGTGCCAGTAGTCCCGGGGGGCCGAACACTGAAGCTTTCTTT.

The gene calls are TRBV5-1 and TRBJ2-5; 9 bases agree with TRBD1. CDR1 and CDR2 (germline): SGHRS, YFSETQ. The CDR3 is made up of 15 amino acids. J lost 4 bases, V lost 0 bases, and 4 bases had no gene match. The CDR3 DNA follows: TGCGCCAGCAGCTTGGTACAGGGGGCCGGAGAGACCCAGTACTTC. This codes for CASSLVQGAGETQYF.

The rearrangement uses TRBV5-1 and TRBJ1-2, with 7 bases matching TRBD1. This CDR3 is 14 amino acids long. Germline values: CDR1 SGHRS, CDR2 YFSETQ. The V and J ends lost 3 bases and 4 bases, in that order; junction bases with no gene match: 6. The CDR3 nucleotides are TGCGCCAGCAGCTGGGAGGGACAGACCTATGGCTACACCTTC. It is translated as CASSWEGQTYGYTF.

The chain uses TRBV19 and TRBJ2-5; 12 bases map to TRBD1. In germline, CDR1 is LNHDA, CDR2 SQIVND (reference sequence). With 7 bases clipped from V and 5 bases from J, the junction kept 8 bases outside the gene matches. This CDR3 is 15 amino acids long. Here the CDR3 reads CASNPGTGGWETQYF. The CDR3 DNA reads as TGTGCCAGTAACCCCGGGACAGGGGGCTGGGAGACCCAGTACTTC.

The chain combines TRBV2 with TRBJ2-3, with D unclear. The CDR3 is 12 residues long. CDR1 and CDR2 from the germline V gene are SNHLY and FYNNEI. V was pared by 4 bases and J by 4 bases, with 6 bases between. CDR3 DNA: TGTGCCAGCAGTGGGGATTCAGATACGCAGTATTTT. Protein: CASSGDSDTQYF.

This clone was recorded only once. V gene TRBV6-1 combines with J gene TRBJ2-3; the D gene is possibly TRBD2 (5 bases). CDR3 length: 13 residues. The V end lost 5 bases, the J end lost 4 bases, and 10 bases lay between the germline ends. Per the germline V gene, CDR1 is MNHNS and CDR2 is SASEGT. The CDR3: CASSSVRADTQYF. As DNA, the CDR3 is TGTGCCAGCAGTTCCGTGAGGGCAGATACGCAGTATTTT.

The chain combines TRBV7-3 with TRBJ2-1; D not resolved. Per the germline V gene, CDR1 is SGHTA and CDR2 is FQGTGA. Trimming stripped 3 bases from V and 5 bases from J, with 8 bases between. The CDR3 totals 13 residues. In DNA form, the CDR3 reads TGTGCCAGCAGCTTGAACCGAAACAATGAGCAGTTCTTC. It translates to CASSLNRNNEQFF.

The chain uses TRBV10-3 and TRBJ1-5, with D perhaps TRBD1 (6 bases). Trimming took off 5 bases at V and 2 bases at J, with 13 bases between the two ends. Germline loops: CDR1 ENHRY, CDR2 SYGVKD. This CDR3 contains 15 residues. The chain's CDR3 is CAISIAHRGNQPQHF. CDR3 in DNA: TGTGCCATCAGTATCGCCCACAGGGGCAATCAGCCCCAGCATTTT.

This chain connects TRBV5-1 to TRBJ2-7; tentatively, D is TRBD1 (5 bases). The CDR3 contains 13 residues. Germline V CDR1 and CDR2: SGHRS, YFSETQ. Between the trimmed V and J ends, which lost 0 bases and 3 bases, there was a span of 7 bases. The CDR3 here is CASSLGQFYEQYF. CDR3 nucleotide sequence: TGCGCCAGCAGCTTGGGACAGTTCTACGAGCAGTACTTC.

Notes on this clone: This sample also contains other DNA sequences that code for the same CDR3. This sequence joins TRBV5-1 and TRBJ2-6; D uncertain. Trimming took off 0 bases at V and 1 base at J, with 5 bases between the two ends. The CDR3 loop spans 15 amino acids. The germline gives CDR1 SGHRS, CDR2 YFSETQ. CDR3 sequence reads: CASSLGASGANVLTF. The CDR3 bases are TGCGCCAGCAGCTTGGGAGCGTCTGGGGCCAACGTCCTGACTTTC. The full variable domain, in which reference TRBV5-1 and TRBJ2-6 provide the parts outside the CDR3, is KAGVTQTPRYLIKTRGQQVTLSCSPISGHRSVSWYQQTPGQGLQFLFEYFSETQRNKGNFPGRFSGRQFSNSRSEMNVSTLELGDSALYLCASSLGASGANVLTFGAGSRLTVL.

The chain is built from TRBV27 and TRBJ2-5, with 9 bases aligning to TRBD1. Germline V gives CDR1 MNHEY, CDR2 SMNVEV (reference sequence). V shed 1 base, J shed 2 bases, and the junction held 2 bases outside the gene matches. The CDR3 has 15 residues. CDR3 loop: CASSLWGQGQETQYF. In DNA, the CDR3 is TGTGCCAGCAGTTTATGGGGACAGGGACAAGAGACCCAGTACTTC.

This clone appeared once. This rearrangement joins TRBV11-3 to TRBJ2-1; a possible D gene is TRBD2 (5 bases). The V gene lost 3 bases and the J gene lost 2 bases, with 8 bases spanning the gap. This CDR3 comprises 14 residues. Germline loops: CDR1 SGHNT, CDR2 YENEEA. CDR3 sequence (DNA): TGTGCCAGCAGCTTGAGCGGTGCCTACAATGAGCAGTTCTTC. This encodes CASSLSGAYNEQFF.